This T cell receptor (beta chain) was observed in a study of blood T cell repertoires in COVID-19. Only in-frame clones appear in the TCRdb table, and some are missing; sequencing was by immunoSEQ multiplex PCR. The sample includes fewer than 200,000 clones, just over 85% of them seen just once. This TCR came from a young woman who had recovered from COVID-19. Sequencing used PBMCs or T cells enriched from blood (not recorded which).

CDR3 in DNA: TGTGCCAGCAGTTTAGTTAAAGCGAACACTGAAGCTTTCTTT. Amino acid sequence: CASSLVKANTEAFF. The V gene is TRBV27, the J gene TRBJ1-1; no reliable D call. V was pared by 2 bases and J by 1 base, with 8 bases between. Looked up from germline, CDR1 is MNHEY and CDR2 is SMNVEV (reference sequence). This CDR3 has 14 amino acids.